The clone carrying this TCR beta chain was seen more than once but under ten times. The target antigen is unknown. The CDR3 length is 13 residues. The germline gives CDR1 SQVTM, CDR2 ANQGSEA. Trimming took off 8 bases at V and 1 base at J, with 13 bases between the two ends. TCRdb reanalysed the 5' RACE reads using MiXCR and keeps one entry per CDR3 protein. The top ten hold about 2.7% of the sample, which has about 150,000 distinct CDR3 sequences, approximately 6.2% seen once. The data were taken from a study of T cells after yellow fever vaccination. General study findings and limits: A faster peak, day 5 versus 15, was reached by the weaker secondary response.

This chain connects TRBV29-1 to TRBJ2-3; tentative D call: TRBD2 (6 bases). The clonotype was recovered from a man between 18 and 29 years old who received the YFV17D yellow fever vaccine. The sample here was CD4+ T cells sorted from PBMCs, taken on the day of the first yellow fever vaccination. The CDR3 bases are TGCAGCCCCCGCCCGGGGGGCACAGATACGCAGTATTTT. Translation: CSPRPGGTDTQYF.